The T cell receptor (beta chain) described here comes from a study of T-cell memory formation after mild COVID-19. Broader study findings: Researchers could not confirm that second-wave clones peaking on day 37 targeted SARS-CoV-2. Day 15 to 85 contracting clones showed balanced CD4/CD8; later expanders leaned CD4+. Contracting clones localized mainly to CM and EM when CD4+ and mainly to EMRA when CD8+. Pre-infection memory showed some responding clones, and this suggested that cross-reactive memory joined.

Each CDR3 protein gets one entry after TCRdb re-called the 5' RACE reads with MiXCR. The top ten hold just over 3% of the sample, which has 200,000 to 250,000 distinct CDR3 sequences, about 11% seen once. This clonotype was counted a few times. The antigen remains undetermined. Germline CDR1 SGHTA, CDR2 FQGNSA. The CDR3 spans 14 residues. The V and J ends lost 5 bases and 4 bases respectively, with 14 bases between them. This sequence originates from a man in his late teens or twenties who had mild COVID-19 (a few samples of this study predate the infection). Cell type and time point are not known. The sample comprised PBMCs or a T cell subset sorted from them (not recorded which). The chain recombines TRBV7-2 with TRBJ2-5; perhaps TRBD2 as D (6 bases). The CDR3 region has the DNA TGTGCCAGCAGCGCGGGAATAAGGACAGAGACCCAGTACTTC. Translated: CASSAGIRTETQYF.